This T cell receptor beta chain originates from a study of control samples from healthy donors and cancer patients. This clone was found once. The germline V gene has CDR1 MDHEN and CDR2 SYDVKM. This CDR3 is built from 16 residues. The V gene lost 6 bases and the J gene lost 2 bases, with 20 bases spanning the gap. Data came from immunoSEQ multiplex PCR; TCRdb stores just in-frame clones and leaves some out. The sample comprises about 10,000 clones, roughly 90% of which are singletons, and 20% to 25% rests with the top ten. The receptor comes from a man in his sixties with colorectal cancer. The rearrangement joins TRBV28 to TRBJ2-7, with D possibly matching TRBD1 (5 bases). Sequenced: PBMCs. CDR3 sequence: CASSSPTQGWPYEQYF. The CDR3 region has the DNA TGTGCCAGCAGCTCCCCCACGCAGGGTTGGCCCTACGAGCAGTACTTC.